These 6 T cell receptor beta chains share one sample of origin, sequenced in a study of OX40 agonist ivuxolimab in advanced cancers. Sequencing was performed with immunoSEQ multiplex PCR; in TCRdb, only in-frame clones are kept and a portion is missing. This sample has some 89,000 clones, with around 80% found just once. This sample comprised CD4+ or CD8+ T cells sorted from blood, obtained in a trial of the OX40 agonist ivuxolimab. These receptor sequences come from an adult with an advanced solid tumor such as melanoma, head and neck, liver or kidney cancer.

CDR3 amino acids: CASSVRGALTDTQYF. DNA for the CDR3: TGTGCCAGCAGCGTACGGGGGGCCCTCACAGATACGCAGTATTTT. The gene calls are TRBV7-9 and TRBJ2-3; D is possibly TRBD2 (7 bases). Looked up from germline, CDR1 is SEHNR and CDR2 is FQNEAQ (reference sequence). The CDR3 sequence is 15 residues long. Trimming left V 5 bases short and J 2 bases short, with 14 bases between.

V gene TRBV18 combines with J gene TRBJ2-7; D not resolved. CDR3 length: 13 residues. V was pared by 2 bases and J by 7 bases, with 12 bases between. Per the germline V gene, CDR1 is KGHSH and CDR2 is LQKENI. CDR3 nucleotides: TGTGCCAGCTCACCAGTATGGTCTACGGAGCAGTACTTC. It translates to CASSPVWSTEQYF.

CDR3 coding DNA: TGCGCCAGCAGCTTGTTAGGGACCCCCGGGGAGACCCAGTACTTC. Its protein product is CASSLLGTPGETQYF. The V gene is TRBV5-1, the J gene TRBJ2-5; TRBD1 or TRBD2 may be the D gene (5 bases each). The germline CDR1 and CDR2 sequences are SGHRS and YFSETQ. The CDR3 contains 15 residues. V lost 1 base to trimming and J lost 5 bases, with 15 bases between them. Based on the CDR3 plus reference TRBV5-1 and TRBJ2-5, the full variable domain is KAGVTQTPRYLIKTRGQQVTLSCSPISGHRSVSWYQQTPGQGLQFLFEYFSETQRNKGNFPGRFSGRQFSNSRSEMNVSTLELGDSALYLCASSLLGTPGETQYFGPGTRLLVL.

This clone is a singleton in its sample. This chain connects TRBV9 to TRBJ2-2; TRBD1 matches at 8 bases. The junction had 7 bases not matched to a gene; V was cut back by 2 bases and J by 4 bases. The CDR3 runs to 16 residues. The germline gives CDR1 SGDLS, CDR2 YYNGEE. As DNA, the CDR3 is TGTGCCAGCAGCGTGAAGACAGGGGTGAGCACCGGGGAGCTGTTTTTT. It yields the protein CASSVKTGVSTGELFF. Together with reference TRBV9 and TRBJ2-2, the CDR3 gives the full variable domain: DSGVTQTPKHLITATGQRVTLRCSPRSGDLSVYWYQQSLDQGLQFLIQYYNGEERAKGNILERFSAQQFPDLHSELNLSSLELGDSALYFCASSVKTGVSTGELFFGEGSRLTVL.

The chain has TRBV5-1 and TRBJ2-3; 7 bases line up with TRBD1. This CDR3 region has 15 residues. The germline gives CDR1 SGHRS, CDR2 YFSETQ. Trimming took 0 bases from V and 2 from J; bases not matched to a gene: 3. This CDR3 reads CASSLEGAPTDTQYF. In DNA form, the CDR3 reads TGCGCCAGCAGCTTGGAGGGGGCACCCACAGATACGCAGTATTTT.

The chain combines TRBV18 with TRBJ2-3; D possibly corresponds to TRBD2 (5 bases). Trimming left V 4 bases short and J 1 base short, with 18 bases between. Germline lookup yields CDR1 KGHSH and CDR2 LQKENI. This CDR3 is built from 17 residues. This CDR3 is CASSRSAEGFRTDTQYF. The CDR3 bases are TGTGCCAGCTCACGATCCGCTGAGGGATTCCGCACAGATACGCAGTATTTT.